This passage covers 28 T cell receptor beta chains from one sample sequenced in a study of cytomegalovirus exposure and HLA in healthy donors. This PCR relied on a set of 60 Vbeta primers and 13 Jbeta primers. Assay used: immunoSEQ multiplex PCR; TCRdb lists only in-frame clones, some missing. There are roughly 130,000 clones in the sample; over 75% occur only once, and approximately 1.7% lies in the top ten. Sequencing input: PBMCs. These TCRs come from a boy under 18 in good health and CMV-seronegative.

CDR3 in DNA: TGTGCCAGCAGTTCAGGACAGGGGAAATACAATGAGCAGTTCTTC. Protein product: CASSSGQGKYNEQFF. The V call is TRBV6-5, the J call TRBJ2-1, with 9 bases identical to TRBD1. The CDR3 covers 15 residues. Germline CDR1 reads MNHEY; CDR2 reads SVGAGI. V dropped 4 bases and J dropped 4; count of bases not matched to a gene: 5.

V usage is TRBV7-9 and J usage is TRBJ2-3, with a weak D call TRBD2 (8 bases). This CDR3 is 15 amino acids long. V shed 4 bases and J shed 6 bases, with 17 bases lying between them. Germline V gene sequence: CDR1 SEHNR, CDR2 FQNEAQ (reference sequence). CDR3 in amino acids: CASSSGGLEVDTQYF. The CDR3, as DNA: TGTGCCAGCAGCTCAGGGGGACTAGAGGTGGATACGCAGTATTTT.

V and J are TRBV5-1 and TRBJ1-1; weak D call: TRBD1 (5 bases). Germline-derived CDR1 and CDR2 are SGHRS and YFSETQ. The CDR3 is 15 residues long. V dropped 0 bases and J dropped 7 bases, with 16 bases sitting between them. CDR3 nucleotides: TGCGCCAGCAGCTTGGCGTTAGGGGATCGCGGTGAAGCTTTCTTT. As protein: CASSLALGDRGEAFF.

The rearrangement joins TRBV5-1 to TRBJ2-2; D may be TRBD1 (7 bases). The germline V and J ends were trimmed by 2 bases and 7 bases, with 12 bases remaining between them. There are 14 residues in the CDR3. CDR1 SGHRS and CDR2 YFSETQ come from the germline V gene. The CDR3 DNA is TGCGCCAGCAGCTTCCCAGGGGGGAGCGGGGAGCTGTTTTTT. Residues: CASSFPGGSGELFF. Full variable domain (remainder filled in from reference TRBV5-1 and TRBJ2-2): KAGVTQTPRYLIKTRGQQVTLSCSPISGHRSVSWYQQTPGQGLQFLFEYFSETQRNKGNFPGRFSGRQFSNSRSEMNVSTLELGDSALYLCASSFPGGSGELFFGEGSRLTVL.

This sequence joins TRBV7-2 and TRBJ2-2, with unresolved D. This CDR3 spans 14 amino acids. V was clipped by 4 bases and J by 3 bases, with 9 bases between them. Per the germline V gene, CDR1 is SGHTA and CDR2 is FQGNSA. This chain's CDR3 is CASSSIPDTGELFF. CDR3 DNA sequence: TGTGCCAGCAGCTCCATACCAGACACCGGGGAGCTGTTTTTT.

V is TRBV19 and J is TRBJ2-1; D unresolved. Trimming stripped 5 bases from V and 4 bases from J, with 9 bases between. In germline, CDR1 is LNHDA, CDR2 SQIVND (reference sequence). This CDR3 contains 13 residues. CDR3 sequence reads: CASSAYKYNEQFF. CDR3 coding DNA: TGTGCCAGTAGTGCCTATAAGTACAATGAGCAGTTCTTC.

The chain carries TRBV15 and TRBJ2-1; 8 bases fit TRBD1. Germline trimming cut 3 bases from V and 5 bases from J; bases unmatched to any gene: 6. Germline V gene sequence: CDR1 LNHNV, CDR2 YYDKDF (reference sequence). The CDR3 is 15 residues long. CDR3 protein: CATSRDDRGDNEQFF. CDR3 DNA: TGTGCCACCAGCAGGGACGACAGGGGAGACAATGAGCAGTTCTTC.

This sequence joins TRBV7-2 and TRBJ2-7; 9 bases agree with TRBD1. In germline, CDR1 is SGHTA, CDR2 FQGNSA. J gave up 4 bases and V 2 bases, and 3 bases lay outside the gene matches. This CDR3 has 14 residues. CDR3 coding DNA: TGTGCCAGCAGCTTAAAGACAGGGGGGTACGAGCAGTACTTC. As protein: CASSLKTGGYEQYF.

This clone was found once. The chain uses TRBV6-5 and TRBJ1-2; 7 nucleotides line up with TRBD1. The trim removed 2 bases at V and 6 bases at J, leaving 3 bases unmatched. The CDR3 consists of 13 residues. The germline CDR1 and CDR2 sequences are MNHEY and SVGAGI. CDR3 coding DNA: TGTGCCAGCAGTTACCAAGGGGGCGATGGCTACACCTTC. It yields the protein CASSYQGGDGYTF.

The chain couples TRBV23-1 to TRBJ1-2; D remains unclear. TRBV23-1 is an ORF, with its function uncertain. The V end was cut by 2 bases, the J end by 5 bases, with 12 bases between. CDR3 length: 14 residues. In nucleotides, the CDR3 is TGCGCCAGCAGTCAACCGCCAAGGGAGTATGGCTACACCTTC. It encodes CASSQPPREYGYTF.

V and J are TRBV6-5 and TRBJ2-7, with D possibly matching TRBD1 (6 bases). This CDR3 is built from 14 residues. Trimming shortened V by 4 bases and J by 0 bases, and 10 bases separated the two germline ends. Germline V lookup: CDR1 MNHEY, CDR2 SVGAGI. CDR3 residues: CASSFDRSSYEQYF. DNA of the CDR3: TGTGCCAGCAGTTTTGACAGGAGCTCCTACGAGCAGTACTTC.

This chain joins TRBV19 and TRBJ2-5, with 9 bases identical to TRBD2. This CDR3 is built from 16 residues. V dropped 4 bases and J dropped 5; count of bases not matched to a gene: 11. Germline CDR1 LNHDA, CDR2 SQIVND (reference sequence). The chain's CDR3 is CASSTSGGYTGETQYF. CDR3 DNA sequence: TGTGCCAGTAGTACCAGCGGGGGGTACACGGGGGAGACCCAGTACTTC.

This clone was counted a few times. The chain carries TRBV6-5 and TRBJ1-5; D perhaps matches TRBD1 (6 bases). V shed 0 bases and J shed 5 bases, with 8 bases lying between them. This CDR3 region has 14 residues. Looked up from germline, CDR1 is MNHEY and CDR2 is SVGAGI. The CDR3 nucleotides read TGTGCCAGCAGTTACTCGGGGGGGCATCAGCCCCAGCATTTT. Residues: CASSYSGGHQPQHF.

This clone appeared once. The rearrangement links TRBV5-6 to TRBJ2-3, with 9 bases identical to TRBD1. CDR1 and CDR2 (germline): SGHDT, YYEEEE. This CDR3 region has 16 residues. V lost 0 bases to trimming and J lost 0 bases; unmatched junction nucleotides: 2. This chain's CDR3 is CASSLAGQGSTDTQYF. The DNA for the CDR3 is TGTGCCAGCAGCTTGGCCGGACAGGGGAGCACAGATACGCAGTATTTT.

The chain couples TRBV7-2 to TRBJ1-3; D is perhaps TRBD1 (6 bases). The germline V gene has CDR1 SGHTA and CDR2 FQGNSA. V lost 5 bases and J lost 0, with 17 bases in between. This CDR3 is built from 17 residues. The CDR3 DNA is TGTGCCAGCAGCCCGGTTCAGGGGCTCAGCTCTGGAAACACCATATATTTT. It is translated as CASSPVQGLSSGNTIYF. Using reference TRBV7-2 and TRBJ1-3 for the parts outside the CDR3, the full variable domain is GAGVSQSPSNKVTEKGKDVELRCDPISGHTALYWYRQSLGQGLEFLIYFQGNSAPDKSGLPSDRFSAERTGGSVSTLTIQRTQQEDSAVYLCASSPVQGLSSGNTIYFGEGSWLTVV.

The rearrangement joins TRBV9 to TRBJ1-1, with D tentatively TRBD1 (6 bases). V lost 2 bases and J 6 bases, leaving 11 bases between the germline ends. This CDR3 is built from 13 residues. Germline CDR1 reads SGDLS; CDR2 reads YYNGEE. For the CDR3, the DNA is TGTGCCAGCAGCGTCGACAGGTACGCTGAAGCTTTCTTT. It is translated as CASSVDRYAEAFF.

This chain joins TRBV28 and TRBJ2-5, with 9 bases lining up with TRBD2. CDR3 size: 14 residues. The trim removed 5 bases at V and 5 bases at J, leaving 6 bases unmatched. Germline V lookup: CDR1 MDHEN, CDR2 SYDVKM. DNA of the CDR3: TGTGCCAGCAGTGTTAGCGGGAGTGGGGAGACCCAGTACTTC. It is translated as CASSVSGSGETQYF.

The V call is TRBV29-1, the J call TRBJ2-1; the match to TRBD2 covers 9 bases. CDR1 SQVTM and CDR2 ANQGSEA come from the germline V gene. Trimming removed 5 bases from V and 8 bases from J; junction bases left unmatched: 19. The CDR3 length is 17 residues. The CDR3 DNA is TGCAGCGTTCATACTTTCGTCTTAGCGGGAGTAGGAGATGAGCAGTTCTTC. This translates into CSVHTFVLAGVGDEQFF.

The chain has TRBV4-1 and TRBJ1-6, with D possibly TRBD1 on 6 matching bases. Trimming removed 0 bases from V and 10 bases from J, with 13 bases in between. The CDR3 runs 15 residues. Looked up from germline, CDR1 is MGHRA and CDR2 is YSYEKL. The CDR3 protein is CASSQEMDRGSPLHF. The CDR3 DNA sequence: TGCGCCAGCAGCCAAGAGATGGACAGAGGGTCACCCCTCCACTTT.

The chain employs TRBV12-5 and TRBJ2-7, with TRBD1 identical over 8 bases. J was trimmed by 6 bases and V by 1 base; bases with no gene match: 8. This CDR3 has 15 residues. CDR1 is LGHNT and CDR2 is FRNRAP in the germline V gene. The CDR3 coding sequence is TGTGCTAGTGGTTTGGCTGACAGGGGATATTCCGAGCAGTACTTC. Its protein is CASGLADRGYSEQYF.

This clone has more than one count but fewer than ten. J is TRBJ2-7 and V is TRBV9, with TRBD1 matching 9 bases. V trimming: 4 bases; J trimming: 2 bases; junction bases outside the gene matches: 4. Germline-derived CDR1 and CDR2 are SGDLS and YYNGEE. The length of the CDR3 is 14 residues. The CDR3 reads CASSLGTGTYEQYF. The CDR3 DNA is TGTGCCAGCAGCCTTGGGACAGGGACCTACGAGCAGTACTTC.

This clone appeared a few times. This rearrangement joins TRBV6-1 to TRBJ2-1, with 9 nucleotides matching TRBD2. CDR3 size: 12 residues. Germline assignment: CDR1 MNHNS and CDR2 SASEGT. Trimming at V came to 5 bases and at J to 8 bases, leaving 1 base not matched to a gene. Written as DNA, the CDR3 is TGTGCCAGCAGTTTAGCGGGAGATGAGCAGTTCTTC. This encodes CASSLAGDEQFF.

CDR3 DNA: TGTGCCTGGAGTGCCCCAGGCAGGGACAATCAGCCCCAGCATTTT. Protein product: CAWSAPGRDNQPQHF. V usage is TRBV30 and J usage is TRBJ1-5, with a possible D match to TRBD1 (5 bases). Germline values: CDR1 GTSNPN, CDR2 SVGIG (reference sequence). The V and J ends lost 1 base and 3 bases respectively, with 13 bases between them. The CDR3 is made up of 15 amino acids.

The CDR3 region has the DNA TGTGCCAGCAGCTTGACAGGGAACTCTGGAAACACCATATATTTT. This translates into CASSLTGNSGNTIYF. The chain joins TRBV5-6 to TRBJ1-3, with a possible D match to TRBD1 (6 bases). The germline gives CDR1 SGHDT, CDR2 YYEEEE. The CDR3 runs 15 residues. Between the trimmed V and J ends, which lost 1 base and 0 bases, there was a span of 8 bases.

The chain joins TRBV30 to TRBJ2-1; TRBD2 matches at 15 bases. Unmatched junction bases numbered 3, after V lost 8 bases and J lost 4 bases. CDR1 is GTSNPN, CDR2 SVGIG, per germline (reference sequence). The CDR3 covers 14 residues. Written as DNA, the CDR3 is TGTGCCCGGACTAGCGGGGGGGGTTACAATGAGCAGTTCTTC. It encodes CARTSGGGYNEQFF.

This chain joins TRBV7-2 and TRBJ2-2; 9 bases align to TRBD2. V lost 1 base, J lost 4 bases, and 1 base stayed unmatched. This CDR3 comprises 15 residues. CDR1 and CDR2 (germline): SGHTA, FQGNSA. CDR3 sequence: CASSLDSGSTGELFF. For the CDR3, the DNA is TGTGCCAGCAGCTTAGATAGCGGGAGCACCGGGGAGCTGTTTTTT.

The V call is TRBV29-1, the J call TRBJ1-2; TRBD1 matches at 8 bases. The J segment lost 5 bases and the V segment lost 4 bases, leaving 15 bases of the junction unmatched. The germline gives CDR1 SQVTM, CDR2 ANQGSEA. The CDR3 covers 16 residues. CDR3 in DNA: TGCAGCGTTGGGGGCCCGACAGGGGAGGAGGGTTATGGCTACACCTTC. Translating it yields CSVGGPTGEEGYGYTF.

The V call is TRBV27, the J call TRBJ2-3; 9 positions agree with TRBD2. The CDR3 spans 17 residues. The junction had 12 bases not matched to a gene; V was cut back by 5 bases and J by 3 bases. Germline V gene lookup returns CDR1 MNHEY and CDR2 SMNVEV (reference sequence). CDR3 sequence: CASSTVGGRAETDTQYF. CDR3 sequence (DNA): TGTGCCAGCAGTACTGTAGGCGGGAGGGCCGAAACAGATACGCAGTATTTT.